The 20 T cell receptor beta chains below come from one sample, sequenced in a study of OX40 agonist ivuxolimab in advanced cancers. Libraries were prepared by immunoSEQ multiplex PCR; TCRdb keeps only in-frame clonotypes and omits some of them. The sample contains 75,000 to 90,000 clones, about 94% of which appear only once. The sample consisted of CD4+ or CD8+ T cells sorted from blood, taken in a trial of the OX40 agonist ivuxolimab. The source of these receptors is an adult with an advanced solid tumor such as melanoma, head and neck, liver or kidney cancer.

The chain links TRBV7-8 to TRBJ2-5, with 8 nucleotides matching TRBD2. The V segment lost 3 bases and the J segment 5 bases; nucleotides outside the gene matches: 11. CDR1 is SGHVS and CDR2 is FQNEAQ in the germline V gene. The CDR3 has 16 amino acids. The CDR3 region is CASSFSGGLVGETQYF. CDR3 nucleotide sequence: TGTGCCAGCAGCTTTAGTGGGGGACTAGTGGGGGAGACCCAGTACTTC.

This clone was seen just once. This chain links TRBV18 with TRBJ2-3; 12 bases line up with TRBD2. CDR3 size: 16 residues. Losses at the gene ends were 3 bases for V and 2 bases for J; bases not matched to a gene: 3. The V gene's germline CDR1 is KGHSH and CDR2 LQKENI. CDR3 nucleotides: TGTGCCAGCTCACCGGGACTAGCGGGCAACACAGATACGCAGTATTTT. Translated: CASSPGLAGNTDTQYF.

The chain links TRBV7-9 to TRBJ1-1; D is unclear. Germline CDR1 SEHNR, CDR2 FQNEAQ (reference sequence). The CDR3 contains 16 residues. V gave up 1 base and J gave up 0 bases, with 12 bases separating them. In DNA form, the CDR3 reads TGTGCCAGCAGCTTAGGGTCGAGGCTCCTGAACACTGAAGCTTTCTTT. Its protein is CASSLGSRLLNTEAFF.

CDR3 loop: CASSEIPGGKQFF. CDR3 coding DNA: TGTGCCAGCAGTGAGATCCCCGGCGGGAAGCAGTTCTTC. The chain has TRBV2 and TRBJ2-1; weak D call: TRBD2 (6 bases). The germline gives CDR1 SNHLY, CDR2 FYNNEI. Trimming left V 3 bases short and J 11 bases short, with 14 bases between. The CDR3 sequence is 13 residues long.

The V gene is TRBV18, the J gene TRBJ2-7; D is uncertain. Per the germline V gene, CDR1 is KGHSH and CDR2 is LQKENI. Trimming stripped 3 bases from V and 3 bases from J, with 6 bases between. The CDR3 spans 12 residues. CDR3 sequence reads: CASSPYHYEQYF. As DNA, the CDR3 is TGTGCCAGCTCACCCTATCACTACGAGCAGTACTTC.

The chain has TRBV15 and TRBJ2-1; 7 positions match TRBD1. In germline, CDR1 is LNHNV, CDR2 YYDKDF (reference sequence). The CDR3 is 15 residues long. The junction had 5 bases not matched to a gene; V was cut back by 2 bases and J by 4 bases. The CDR3 DNA reads TGTGCCACCAGCAGAACAGGGACAGCGTACAATGAGCAGTTCTTC. Amino acid sequence: CATSRTGTAYNEQFF.

The genes are TRBV5-5 and TRBJ1-2, with 7 bases that match TRBD1. The length of the CDR3 is 16 residues. The trim removed 6 bases at V and 2 bases at J, leaving 13 bases unmatched. Germline-derived CDR1 and CDR2 are SGHKS and YYEKEE (reference sequence). DNA for the CDR3: TGTGCCAGCACCCTATGGGGACAGCAAAAGAACTATGGCTACACCTTC. It translates to CASTLWGQQKNYGYTF. Full variable domain (rest looked up from reference TRBV5-5 and TRBJ1-2): DAGVTQSPTHLIKTRGQQVTLRCSPISGHKSVSWYQQVLGQGPQFIFQYYEKEERGRGNFPDRFSARQFPNYSSELNVNALLLGDSALYLCASTLWGQQKNYGYTFGSGTRLTVV.

Worth noting for this clone: A read error may account for a junction end that differs from germline. This chain uses TRBV2 with TRBJ2-6; tentatively, D is TRBD2 (6 bases). CDR1 is SNHLY and CDR2 is FYNNEI in the germline V gene. This CDR3 has 19 residues. CDR3 nucleotide sequence: TGTGCCAGGAGTGGGGGGTCGGCGGGTCCAAGCTCTGGGGCCAACGTCCTGACTTTC. Protein sequence: CARSGGSAGPSSGANVLTF.

The chain combines TRBV27 with TRBJ2-7; 7 nucleotides agree with TRBD1. Trimming removed 10 bases from V and 2 bases from J; junction bases left unmatched: 11. This CDR3 spans 14 amino acids. Germline V gene data show CDR1 as MNHEY and CDR2 as SMNVEV (reference sequence). CDR3 in amino acids: CAIWAGTEPYEQYF. CDR3 sequence (DNA): TGTGCCATCTGGGCCGGGACAGAACCCTACGAGCAGTACTTC.

The V and J genes are TRBV5-4 and TRBJ1-2; a possible D gene is TRBD1 (5 bases). V lost 0 bases and J lost 0, with 12 bases in between. The germline gives CDR1 SGHNT, CDR2 YYREEE (reference sequence). The CDR3 consists of 16 residues. For the CDR3, the DNA is TGTGCCAGCAGCTTGGCCGCAGGGAACACTAACTATGGCTACACCTTC. Translation: CASSLAAGNTNYGYTF.

The chain couples TRBV19 to TRBJ1-5; D is ambiguous. Per the germline V gene, CDR1 is LNHDA and CDR2 is SQIVND (reference sequence). The CDR3 has 13 amino acids. V gave up 5 bases and J gave up 9 bases, with 14 bases separating them. CDR3 sequence reads: CASSPKPRRPQHF. CDR3 DNA: TGTGCCAGTAGTCCCAAACCAAGGCGGCCCCAGCATTTT.

The V and J genes are TRBV28 and TRBJ1-2; 7 nucleotides agree with TRBD1. CDR3 length: 17 amino acids. J lost 3 bases, V lost 3 bases, and 13 bases had no gene match. Germline lookup yields CDR1 MDHEN and CDR2 SYDVKM. The CDR3 nucleotides read TGTGCCAGCAGTTTTGGGACCCTAAGGCAGGGGGACTATGGCTACACCTTC. Translated: CASSFGTLRQGDYGYTF.

The gene calls are TRBV27 and TRBJ2-5; TRBD1 matches at 12 bases. Trimming at V came to 7 bases and at J to 1 base, leaving 7 bases not matched to a gene. The CDR3 has 16 residues. CDR1 MNHEY and CDR2 SMNVEV come from the germline V gene (reference sequence). CDR3 sequence reads: CASTLRDRGRQETQYF. Written as DNA, the CDR3 is TGTGCCAGCACCTTACGGGACAGGGGGCGCCAAGAGACCCAGTACTTC.

This clone was counted once. This sample also contains other DNA sequences that code for the same CDR3. The CDR3 bases are TGCGCCAGCAGCTTGGGGCTAGCCTACAATGAGCAGTTCTTC. Protein product: CASSLGLAYNEQFF. This chain joins TRBV5-1 and TRBJ2-1; D remains unclear. Trimming removed 0 bases at V and 2 bases at J, with 6 bases between. Germline V gene sequence: CDR1 SGHRS, CDR2 YFSETQ. There are 14 residues in the CDR3.

The chain has TRBV9 and TRBJ2-4; 9 bases fit TRBD1. V shed 4 bases, J shed 5 bases, and the junction held 10 bases outside the gene matches. This CDR3 region has 16 residues. CDR1 SGDLS and CDR2 YYNGEE come from the germline V gene. CDR3 sequence (DNA): TGTGCCAGCAGCTTAGGACAGGGGCCACCCGAAAACATTCAGTACTTC. Protein product: CASSLGQGPPENIQYF.

The V and J genes are TRBV5-1 and TRBJ2-3; D possibly corresponds to TRBD2 (5 bases). The CDR3 runs to 16 residues. Germline V lookup: CDR1 SGHRS, CDR2 YFSETQ. V dropped 0 bases and J dropped 2 bases, with 13 bases sitting between them. CDR3 residues: CASSLEVGEITDTQYF. The CDR3 DNA reads TGCGCCAGCAGCTTGGAAGTGGGAGAGATCACAGATACGCAGTATTTT.

The rearrangement links TRBV5-1 to TRBJ2-1; D is perhaps TRBD2 (6 bases). In germline, CDR1 is SGHRS, CDR2 YFSETQ. The ends were cut back, 0 bases at V and 6 bases at J, with 10 bases in the middle. This CDR3 spans 14 amino acids. CDR3 in amino acids: CASSLAGVRNEQFF. The DNA for the CDR3 is TGCGCCAGCAGCTTGGCGGGGGTTCGCAATGAGCAGTTCTTC.

This sequence joins TRBV27 and TRBJ2-3; D not resolved. There are 14 residues in the CDR3. Trimming left V 5 bases short and J 1 base short, with 10 bases between. Per germline, CDR1 MNHEY and CDR2 SMNVEV (reference sequence). CDR3 nucleotide sequence: TGTGCCAGCAGTCGCGGAGAACGCACAGATACGCAGTATTTT. It encodes CASSRGERTDTQYF.

The J gene is TRBJ2-7, the V gene TRBV6-5; D is unresolved. Trimming removed 7 bases at V and 4 bases at J, with 11 bases between. CDR1 is MNHEY, CDR2 SVGAGI, per germline. The CDR3 sequence is 12 residues long. The CDR3 DNA reads as TGTGCCAGCATGGCCACCGGATACGAGCAGTACTTC. The encoded protein is CASMATGYEQYF.

This chain links TRBV5-1 with TRBJ2-2; 9 nucleotides match TRBD1. J was trimmed by 5 bases and V by 4 bases; bases with no gene match: 12. Germline values: CDR1 SGHRS, CDR2 YFSETQ. The CDR3 is 17 residues long. The CDR3 region is CASSPSIGQGRTGELFF. The CDR3, as DNA: TGCGCCAGCAGCCCCTCGATTGGACAGGGGCGGACCGGGGAGCTGTTTTTT.